This T cell receptor (beta chain) stems from a study of OX40 agonist ivuxolimab in advanced cancers. Study background: Those enrolled were about 80% male, with a mean age of roughly 62 years and ages from 23 to 79.

Trimming pared 3 bases from V and 8 bases from J, leaving 7 bases between. The CDR3 has 12 residues. Germline V gene sequence: CDR1 MNHEY, CDR2 SMNVEV (reference sequence). Some clones are missing from TCRdb's copy, which holds only in-frame ones; the method was immunoSEQ multiplex PCR. The sample includes around 30,000 clones, roughly 89% of them seen just once. The sample was CD4+ or CD8+ T cells sorted from blood, taken in a trial of the OX40 agonist ivuxolimab. The chain joins TRBV27 to TRBJ1-4; no firm D call. The clonotype comes from an adult with an advanced solid tumor such as melanoma, head and neck, liver or kidney cancer. The CDR3 protein is CASSLTGEKLFF. The CDR3 DNA reads TGTGCCAGCAGTTTGACTGGGGAAAAACTGTTTTTT.